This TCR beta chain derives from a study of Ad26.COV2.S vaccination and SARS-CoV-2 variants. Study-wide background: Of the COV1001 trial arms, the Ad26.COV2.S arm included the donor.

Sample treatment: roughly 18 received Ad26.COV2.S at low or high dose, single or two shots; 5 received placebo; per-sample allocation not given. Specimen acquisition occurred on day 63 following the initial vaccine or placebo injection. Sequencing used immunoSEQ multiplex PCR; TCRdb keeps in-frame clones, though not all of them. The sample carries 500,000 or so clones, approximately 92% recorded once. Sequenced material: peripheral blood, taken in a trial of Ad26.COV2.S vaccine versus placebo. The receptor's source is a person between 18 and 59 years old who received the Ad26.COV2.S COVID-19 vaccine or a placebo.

This chain's CDR3 is CAISVRELTSTDTQYF. DNA of the CDR3: TGTGCCATCAGTGTTCGGGAGCTTACTAGCACAGATACGCAGTATTTT. V and J are TRBV10-3 and TRBJ2-3, with D perhaps TRBD2 (6 bases). Germline values: CDR1 ENHRY, CDR2 SYGVKD. The CDR3 has 16 residues. V lost 4 bases and J lost 0, with 14 bases in between.